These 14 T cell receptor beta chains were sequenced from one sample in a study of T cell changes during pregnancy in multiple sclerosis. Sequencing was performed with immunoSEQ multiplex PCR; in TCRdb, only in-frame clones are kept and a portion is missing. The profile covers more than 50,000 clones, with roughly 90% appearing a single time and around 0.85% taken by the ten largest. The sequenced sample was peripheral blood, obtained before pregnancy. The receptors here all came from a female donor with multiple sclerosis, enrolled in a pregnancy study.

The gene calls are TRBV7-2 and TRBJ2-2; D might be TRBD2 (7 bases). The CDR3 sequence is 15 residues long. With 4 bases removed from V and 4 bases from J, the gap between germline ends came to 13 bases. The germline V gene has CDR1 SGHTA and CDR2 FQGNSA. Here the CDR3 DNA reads TGTGCCAGCAGCTACGCCGGGGGGCGCACCGGGGAGCTGTTTTTT. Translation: CASSYAGGRTGELFF.

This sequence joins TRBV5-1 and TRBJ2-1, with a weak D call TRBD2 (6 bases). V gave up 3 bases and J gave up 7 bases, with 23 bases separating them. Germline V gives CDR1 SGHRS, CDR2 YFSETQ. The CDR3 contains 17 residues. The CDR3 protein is CASSSGLEWRADNEQFF. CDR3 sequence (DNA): TGCGCCAGCAGCTCGGGACTGGAGTGGCGAGCGGATAATGAGCAGTTCTTC.

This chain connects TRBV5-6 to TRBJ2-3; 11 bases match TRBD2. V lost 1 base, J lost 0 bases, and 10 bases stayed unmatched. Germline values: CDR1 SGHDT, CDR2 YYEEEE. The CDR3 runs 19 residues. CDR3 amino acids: CASSLSGVRTSGSTDTQYF. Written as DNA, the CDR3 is TGTGCCAGCAGCTTGTCTGGGGTCAGGACTAGCGGGAGCACAGATACGCAGTATTTT. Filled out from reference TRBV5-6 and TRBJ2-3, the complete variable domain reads DAGVTQSPTHLIKTRGQQVTLRCSPKSGHDTVSWYQQALGQGPQFIFQYYEEEERQRGNFPDRFSGHQFPNYSSELNVNALLLGDSALYLCASSLSGVRTSGSTDTQYFGPGTRLTVL.

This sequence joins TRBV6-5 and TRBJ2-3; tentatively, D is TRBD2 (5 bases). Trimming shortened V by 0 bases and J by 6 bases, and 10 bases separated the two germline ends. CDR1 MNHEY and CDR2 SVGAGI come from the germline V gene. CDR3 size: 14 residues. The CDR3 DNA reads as TGTGCCAGCAGTTACTCTGGAGTAGCGGATACGCAGTATTTT. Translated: CASSYSGVADTQYF.

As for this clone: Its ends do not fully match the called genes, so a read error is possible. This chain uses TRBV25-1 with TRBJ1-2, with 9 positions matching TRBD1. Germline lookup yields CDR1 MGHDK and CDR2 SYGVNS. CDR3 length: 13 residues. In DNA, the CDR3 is TGTGCCAGCAGTCCTCCGGAACAGGGGGCGCCGATCTTC. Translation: CASSPPEQGAPIF.

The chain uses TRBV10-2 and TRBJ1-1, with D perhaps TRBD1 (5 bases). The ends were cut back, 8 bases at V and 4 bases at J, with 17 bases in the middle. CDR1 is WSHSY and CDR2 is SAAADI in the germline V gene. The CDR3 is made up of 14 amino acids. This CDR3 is CASRAGHLATEAFF. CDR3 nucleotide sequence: TGCGCCAGCCGGGCAGGGCACCTGGCCACTGAAGCTTTCTTT.

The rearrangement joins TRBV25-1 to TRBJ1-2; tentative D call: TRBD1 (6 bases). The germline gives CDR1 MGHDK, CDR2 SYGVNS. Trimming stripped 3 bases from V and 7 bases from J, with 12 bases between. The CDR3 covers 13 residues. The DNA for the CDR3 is TGTGCCAGCAGTGATGGACAGAGGGGTGGCTACACCTTC. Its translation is CASSDGQRGGYTF.

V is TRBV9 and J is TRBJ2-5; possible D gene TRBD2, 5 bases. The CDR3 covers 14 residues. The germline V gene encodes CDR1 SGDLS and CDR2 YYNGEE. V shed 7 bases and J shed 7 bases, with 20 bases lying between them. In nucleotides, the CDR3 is TGTGCCAGCGGCCCAAGGGCTACAAGCGGGACCCAGTACTTC. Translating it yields CASGPRATSGTQYF.

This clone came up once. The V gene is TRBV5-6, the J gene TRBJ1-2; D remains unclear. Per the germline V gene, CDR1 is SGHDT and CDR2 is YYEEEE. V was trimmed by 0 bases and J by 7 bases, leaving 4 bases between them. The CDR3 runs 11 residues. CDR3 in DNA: TGTGCCAGCAGCTTGGCTCTTGGCTACACCTTC. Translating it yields CASSLALGYTF.

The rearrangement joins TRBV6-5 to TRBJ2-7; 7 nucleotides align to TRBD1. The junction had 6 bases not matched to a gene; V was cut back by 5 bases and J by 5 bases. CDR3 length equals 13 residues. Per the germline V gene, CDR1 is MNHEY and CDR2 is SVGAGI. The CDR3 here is CASSTTGIHEQYF. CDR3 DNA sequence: TGTGCCAGCAGTACGACAGGGATCCACGAGCAGTACTTC.

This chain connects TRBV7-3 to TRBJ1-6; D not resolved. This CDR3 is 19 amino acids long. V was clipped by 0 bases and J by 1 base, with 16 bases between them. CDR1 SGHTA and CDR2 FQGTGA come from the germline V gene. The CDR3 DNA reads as TGTGCCAGCAGCTTAACAGCGGCGGGGATGGGTTCCTATAATTCACCCCTCCACTTT. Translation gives CASSLTAAGMGSYNSPLHF.

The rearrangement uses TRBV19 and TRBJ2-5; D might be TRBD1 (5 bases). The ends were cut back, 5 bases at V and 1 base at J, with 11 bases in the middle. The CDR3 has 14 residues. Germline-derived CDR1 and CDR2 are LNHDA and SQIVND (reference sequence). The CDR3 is CASSDRVLQETQYF. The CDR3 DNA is TGTGCCAGTAGTGACAGAGTACTCCAAGAGACCCAGTACTTC.

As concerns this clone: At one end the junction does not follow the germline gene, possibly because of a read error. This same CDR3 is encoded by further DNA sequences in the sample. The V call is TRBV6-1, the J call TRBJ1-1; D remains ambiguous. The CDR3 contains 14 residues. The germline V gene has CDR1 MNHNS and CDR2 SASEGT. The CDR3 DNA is TGTGCCAGCAGTGACGTCCCTTCTTCCACTGAGGCTTTCTTT. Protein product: CASSDVPSSTEAFF.

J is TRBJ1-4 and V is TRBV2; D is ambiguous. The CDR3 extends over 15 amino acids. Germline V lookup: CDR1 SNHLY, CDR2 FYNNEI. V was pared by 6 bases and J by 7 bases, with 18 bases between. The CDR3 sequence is CASRPQRAGGEKLFF. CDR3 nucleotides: TGTGCCAGCAGACCCCAGAGGGCTGGAGGTGAAAAACTGTTTTTT.